This is a list of T cell receptor beta chains from one sample in a study of identical twins. TCRdb itself ran the 5' RACE reads through MiXCR, one entry per CDR3 protein. Of about 220,000 distinct CDR3 sequences in the sample, 5.5% to 7.5% are singletons; the top ten hold about 15%. These data are also associated with another study on T cells expressing NK-cell markers.

The source material was CD8+ T cells sorted from blood. Every receptor here comes from a woman aged 18-35 years in good health. Each CDR3 is given with its conserved first and last residue. The order of the fields is V gene, clone size, D gene, J gene, CDR3 protein, CDR3 DNA. D genes are given only for firm matches. Where a row states a size, it is once, few, many or the class of an expanded clone; other rows omit it.

v_call: TRBV3-1
clone_size: few
d_call: TRBD1
j_call: TRBJ2-7
cdr3_aa: CASSQDPQGAGEQYF
cdr3_nt: TGTGCCAGCAGCCAAGATCCCCAGGGGGCAGGGGAGCAGTACTTC

v_call: TRBV18
clone_size: few
d_call: NA
j_call: TRBJ1-2
cdr3_aa: CASSPSGYSYGYTF
cdr3_nt: TGTGCCAGCTCACCATCAGGGTACAGCTATGGCTACACCTTC

v_call: TRBV12-3/TRBV12-4
clone_size: many
d_call: NA
j_call: TRBJ1-2
cdr3_aa: CASSPTGSLPANYGYTF
cdr3_nt: TGTGCCAGCAGCCCAACAGGGTCCCTACCCGCTAACTATGGCTACACCTTC

v_call: TRBV10-2
clone_size: many
d_call: NA
j_call: TRBJ1-2
cdr3_aa: CASSEGGDYGYTF
cdr3_nt: TGCGCCAGCAGTGAGGGGGGGGACTATGGCTACACCTTC

v_call: TRBV7-2
clone_size: NA
d_call: NA
j_call: TRBJ2-5
cdr3_aa: CASSFGVGNGETQYF
cdr3_nt: TGTGCCAGCAGCTTTGGTGTAGGGAACGGGGAGACCCAGTACTTC

v_call: TRBV5-1
clone_size: many
d_call: NA
j_call: TRBJ2-1
cdr3_aa: CASSRLTSLTYNEQFF
cdr3_nt: TGCGCCAGCAGCCGACTTACTAGCTTGACCTACAATGAGCAGTTCTTC

v_call: TRBV15
clone_size: few
d_call: NA
j_call: TRBJ2-1
cdr3_aa: CATSRDRAIVDEQFF
cdr3_nt: TGTGCCACCAGCAGAGATAGGGCCATAGTCGATGAGCAGTTCTTC

v_call: TRBV3-1
clone_size: few
d_call: TRBD1
j_call: TRBJ1-6
cdr3_aa: CASSQSGQGYNSPLHF
cdr3_nt: TGTGCCAGCAGCCAATCGGGACAGGGGTACAATTCACCCCTCCACTTT

v_call: TRBV9
clone_size: NA
d_call: TRBD2
j_call: TRBJ2-7
cdr3_aa: CASSRGGRGEQYF
cdr3_nt: TGTGCCAGCAGCCGGGGGGGCCGGGGCGAGCAGTACTTC

v_call: TRBV6-6
clone_size: NA
d_call: NA
j_call: TRBJ1-1
cdr3_aa: CASSGAGPTEAFF
cdr3_nt: TGTGCCAGCAGCGGCGCCGGGCCCACTGAAGCTTTCTTT

v_call: TRBV9
clone_size: many
d_call: NA
j_call: TRBJ2-7
cdr3_aa: CASSPSGAAPGEQYF
cdr3_nt: TGTGCCAGCAGCCCGTCCGGGGCGGCTCCTGGGGAGCAGTACTTC

v_call: TRBV7-9
clone_size: many
d_call: TRBD1
j_call: TRBJ1-1
cdr3_aa: CASSPGTGRYTEAFF
cdr3_nt: TGTGCCAGCAGCCCTGGGACAGGGAGGTACACTGAAGCTTTCTTT

v_call: TRBV7-9
clone_size: many
d_call: TRBD2
j_call: TRBJ2-1
cdr3_aa: CASSSTSGYNEQFF
cdr3_nt: TGTGCCAGCAGCTCTACTAGCGGCTACAATGAGCAGTTCTTC

v_call: TRBV28
clone_size: few
d_call: NA
j_call: TRBJ1-1
cdr3_aa: CASSNSPPEAFF
cdr3_nt: TGTGCCAGCAGTAACTCCCCCCCTGAAGCTTTCTTT

v_call: TRBV5-1
clone_size: many
d_call: TRBD2
j_call: TRBJ2-7
cdr3_aa: CASSLELAGVVEQYF
cdr3_nt: TGCGCCAGCAGCTTGGAATTAGCGGGAGTTGTCGAGCAGTACTTC

v_call: TRBV7-8
clone_size: few
d_call: NA
j_call: TRBJ2-1
cdr3_aa: CASSSPGHEQFF
cdr3_nt: TGTGCCAGCAGTTCCCCCGGGCATGAGCAGTTCTTC

v_call: TRBV27
clone_size: few
d_call: TRBD2
j_call: TRBJ2-6
cdr3_aa: CASSLTIGLAGDTGANVLTF
cdr3_nt: TGTGCCAGCAGTTTAACTATAGGACTAGCGGGAGATACTGGGGCCAACGTCCTGACTTTC

v_call: TRBV20-1
clone_size: few
d_call: NA
j_call: TRBJ1-5
cdr3_aa: CSASIFGINQPQHF
cdr3_nt: TGCAGTGCTAGTATTTTCGGTATCAATCAGCCCCAGCATTTT

v_call: TRBV3-1
clone_size: many
d_call: TRBD2
j_call: TRBJ2-2
cdr3_aa: CASSQDGFRTSRTGELFF
cdr3_nt: TGTGCCAGCAGCCAAGATGGATTTCGGACTAGTAGAACCGGGGAGCTGTTTTTT

v_call: TRBV5-1
clone_size: few
d_call: NA
j_call: TRBJ1-2
cdr3_aa: CASSLDSPNYGYTF
cdr3_nt: TGCGCCAGCAGCTTGGACAGCCCTAACTATGGCTACACCTTC

v_call: TRBV7-9
clone_size: NA
d_call: TRBD2
j_call: TRBJ2-1
cdr3_aa: CASTGLAEVKKFF
cdr3_nt: TGTGCCAGCACGGGACTAGCGGAAGTGAAGAAGTTCTTC

v_call: TRBV20-1
clone_size: few
d_call: NA
j_call: TRBJ2-6
cdr3_aa: CSARVASGANVLTF
cdr3_nt: TGCAGTGCTAGAGTTGCTTCTGGGGCCAACGTCCTGACTTTC

v_call: TRBV7-9
clone_size: few
d_call: NA
j_call: TRBJ2-5
cdr3_aa: CASSHQERQETQYF
cdr3_nt: TGTGCCAGCAGCCACCAGGAGCGTCAAGAGACCCAGTACTTC

v_call: TRBV14
clone_size: NA
d_call: NA
j_call: TRBJ2-3
cdr3_aa: CASSQEYGATDTDTQYF
cdr3_nt: TGTGCCAGCAGCCAAGAGTACGGAGCGACCGACACAGATACGCAGTATTTT

v_call: TRBV7-6
clone_size: NA
d_call: TRBD2
j_call: TRBJ2-1
cdr3_aa: CASSLVAGRNEQFF
cdr3_nt: TGTGCCAGCAGCTTAGTAGCGGGAAGGAATGAGCAGTTCTTC

v_call: TRBV11-2
clone_size: NA
d_call: NA
j_call: TRBJ2-2
cdr3_aa: CASSLDRANGELFF
cdr3_nt: TGTGCCAGCAGCTTAGACAGGGCGAACGGGGAGCTGTTTTTT

v_call: TRBV7-8
clone_size: few
d_call: NA
j_call: TRBJ2-1
cdr3_aa: CASSLALPNEQFF
cdr3_nt: TGTGCCAGCAGCTTGGCCCTACCGAATGAGCAGTTCTTC

v_call: TRBV20-1
clone_size: many
d_call: TRBD1
j_call: TRBJ2-7
cdr3_aa: CSAYAGTGDFYEQYF
cdr3_nt: TGCAGTGCCTACGCCGGGACAGGAGATTTCTACGAGCAGTACTTC

v_call: TRBV5-6
clone_size: few
d_call: NA
j_call: TRBJ1-1
cdr3_aa: CASSLLERTEAFF
cdr3_nt: TGTGCCAGCAGCTTGTTAGAAAGGACTGAAGCTTTCTTT

v_call: TRBV5-6
clone_size: many
d_call: TRBD1
j_call: TRBJ1-1
cdr3_aa: CASGQGAEAFF
cdr3_nt: TGTGCCAGCGGACAGGGGGCTGAAGCTTTCTTT

v_call: TRBV5-5
clone_size: few
d_call: TRBD2
j_call: TRBJ2-7
cdr3_aa: CASSIGLAGEQYF
cdr3_nt: TGTGCCAGCAGCATTGGACTAGCAGGCGAGCAGTACTTC

v_call: TRBV11-2
clone_size: NA
d_call: TRBD2
j_call: TRBJ2-5
cdr3_aa: CASSLGVAGQKETQYF
cdr3_nt: TGTGCCAGCAGCCTGGGGGTAGCGGGGCAAAAAGAGACCCAGTACTTC

v_call: TRBV4-1
clone_size: few
d_call: TRBD2
j_call: TRBJ2-7
cdr3_aa: CASSQEGSGGANEQYF
cdr3_nt: TGCGCCAGCAGCCAAGAAGGGAGCGGGGGGGCCAACGAGCAGTACTTC

v_call: TRBV11-2
clone_size: many
d_call: NA
j_call: TRBJ1-3
cdr3_aa: CASSSLQAGNTIYF
cdr3_nt: TGTGCCAGCAGCTCCCTCCAGGCTGGAAACACCATATATTTT

v_call: TRBV5-6
clone_size: many
d_call: TRBD2
j_call: TRBJ2-7
cdr3_aa: CASSHGGAHEQYF
cdr3_nt: TGTGCCAGCAGCCACGGGGGGGCCCACGAGCAGTACTTC

v_call: TRBV9
clone_size: many
d_call: TRBD2
j_call: TRBJ2-3
cdr3_aa: CASSARAGGSTDTQYF
cdr3_nt: TGTGCCAGCAGCGCCAGAGCGGGGGGATCGACAGATACGCAGTATTTT

v_call: TRBV7-6
clone_size: NA
d_call: NA
j_call: TRBJ2-7
cdr3_aa: CASSLRESTYEQYF
cdr3_nt: TGTGCCAGCAGCTTACGGGAGTCTACCTACGAGCAGTACTTC

v_call: TRBV20-1
clone_size: many
d_call: TRBD2
j_call: TRBJ2-7
cdr3_aa: CSASTGREISEQYF
cdr3_nt: TGCAGTGCAAGTACTGGGCGGGAGATTAGCGAGCAGTACTTC

v_call: TRBV29-1
clone_size: NA
d_call: NA
j_call: TRBJ1-2
cdr3_aa: CSVVADNNYGYTF
cdr3_nt: TGCAGCGTTGTCGCAGATAATAACTATGGCTACACCTTC

v_call: TRBV7-2
clone_size: NA
d_call: TRBD1
j_call: TRBJ2-1
cdr3_aa: CASRQGGLNEQFF
cdr3_nt: TGTGCCAGCAGACAAGGGGGCCTAAATGAGCAGTTCTTC

v_call: TRBV7-8
clone_size: NA
d_call: NA
j_call: TRBJ1-5
cdr3_aa: CASSSPGEVQPQHF
cdr3_nt: TGTGCCAGCAGCTCCCCGGGGGAAGTGCAGCCCCAGCATTTT

v_call: TRBV12-5
clone_size: many
d_call: TRBD1
j_call: TRBJ2-1
cdr3_aa: CASGIDRGDEQFF
cdr3_nt: TGTGCTAGTGGTATCGACAGGGGAGATGAGCAGTTCTTC

v_call: TRBV19
clone_size: few
d_call: NA
j_call: TRBJ2-1
cdr3_aa: CASSIGLTYNEQFF
cdr3_nt: TGTGCCAGTAGTATCGGGCTAACCTACAATGAGCAGTTCTTC

v_call: TRBV27
clone_size: few
d_call: NA
j_call: TRBJ2-5
cdr3_aa: CASSPRGAGGWTQYF
cdr3_nt: TGTGCCAGCAGCCCCCGGGGGGCAGGAGGGTGGACCCAGTACTTC

v_call: TRBV11-2
clone_size: NA
d_call: NA
j_call: TRBJ2-5
cdr3_aa: CASSLVGGVPTQYF
cdr3_nt: TGTGCCAGCAGCTTAGTAGGTGGGGTGCCGACCCAGTACTTC

v_call: TRBV27
clone_size: NA
d_call: NA
j_call: TRBJ1-4
cdr3_aa: CASSQYPDEKLFF
cdr3_nt: TGTGCCAGCAGTCAATATCCGGATGAAAAACTGTTTTTT

v_call: TRBV6-1
clone_size: few
d_call: NA
j_call: TRBJ2-7
cdr3_aa: CASRSTFRGNYEQYF
cdr3_nt: TGTGCCAGCAGGTCGACCTTTCGGGGGAATTACGAGCAGTACTTC

v_call: TRBV29-1
clone_size: many
d_call: TRBD1
j_call: TRBJ2-7
cdr3_aa: CSAPGQGNEQYF
cdr3_nt: TGCAGCGCCCCGGGACAGGGGAACGAGCAGTACTTC

v_call: TRBV7-9
clone_size: few
d_call: TRBD2
j_call: TRBJ2-7
cdr3_aa: CASSLGIGGRISYEQYF
cdr3_nt: TGTGCCAGCAGCTTAGGGATTGGCGGGAGGATTTCCTACGAGCAGTACTTC

v_call: TRBV7-9
clone_size: few
d_call: NA
j_call: TRBJ2-3
cdr3_aa: CASSSPLTDTQYF
cdr3_nt: TGTGCCAGCAGCTCTCCACTCACAGATACGCAGTATTTT

v_call: TRBV7-2
clone_size: many
d_call: TRBD2
j_call: TRBJ2-1
cdr3_aa: CASSHFTSGRDNEQFF
cdr3_nt: TGTGCCAGCAGCCACTTTACTAGCGGGAGGGACAATGAGCAGTTCTTC

v_call: TRBV20-1
clone_size: NA
d_call: NA
j_call: TRBJ2-3
cdr3_aa: CSARDIADTQYF
cdr3_nt: TGCAGTGCTAGAGATATCGCAGATACGCAGTATTTT

v_call: TRBV5-6
clone_size: NA
d_call: NA
j_call: TRBJ2-1
cdr3_aa: CASSLPGSSYNEQFF
cdr3_nt: TGTGCCAGCAGCTTGCCCGGGAGTTCCTACAATGAGCAGTTCTTC